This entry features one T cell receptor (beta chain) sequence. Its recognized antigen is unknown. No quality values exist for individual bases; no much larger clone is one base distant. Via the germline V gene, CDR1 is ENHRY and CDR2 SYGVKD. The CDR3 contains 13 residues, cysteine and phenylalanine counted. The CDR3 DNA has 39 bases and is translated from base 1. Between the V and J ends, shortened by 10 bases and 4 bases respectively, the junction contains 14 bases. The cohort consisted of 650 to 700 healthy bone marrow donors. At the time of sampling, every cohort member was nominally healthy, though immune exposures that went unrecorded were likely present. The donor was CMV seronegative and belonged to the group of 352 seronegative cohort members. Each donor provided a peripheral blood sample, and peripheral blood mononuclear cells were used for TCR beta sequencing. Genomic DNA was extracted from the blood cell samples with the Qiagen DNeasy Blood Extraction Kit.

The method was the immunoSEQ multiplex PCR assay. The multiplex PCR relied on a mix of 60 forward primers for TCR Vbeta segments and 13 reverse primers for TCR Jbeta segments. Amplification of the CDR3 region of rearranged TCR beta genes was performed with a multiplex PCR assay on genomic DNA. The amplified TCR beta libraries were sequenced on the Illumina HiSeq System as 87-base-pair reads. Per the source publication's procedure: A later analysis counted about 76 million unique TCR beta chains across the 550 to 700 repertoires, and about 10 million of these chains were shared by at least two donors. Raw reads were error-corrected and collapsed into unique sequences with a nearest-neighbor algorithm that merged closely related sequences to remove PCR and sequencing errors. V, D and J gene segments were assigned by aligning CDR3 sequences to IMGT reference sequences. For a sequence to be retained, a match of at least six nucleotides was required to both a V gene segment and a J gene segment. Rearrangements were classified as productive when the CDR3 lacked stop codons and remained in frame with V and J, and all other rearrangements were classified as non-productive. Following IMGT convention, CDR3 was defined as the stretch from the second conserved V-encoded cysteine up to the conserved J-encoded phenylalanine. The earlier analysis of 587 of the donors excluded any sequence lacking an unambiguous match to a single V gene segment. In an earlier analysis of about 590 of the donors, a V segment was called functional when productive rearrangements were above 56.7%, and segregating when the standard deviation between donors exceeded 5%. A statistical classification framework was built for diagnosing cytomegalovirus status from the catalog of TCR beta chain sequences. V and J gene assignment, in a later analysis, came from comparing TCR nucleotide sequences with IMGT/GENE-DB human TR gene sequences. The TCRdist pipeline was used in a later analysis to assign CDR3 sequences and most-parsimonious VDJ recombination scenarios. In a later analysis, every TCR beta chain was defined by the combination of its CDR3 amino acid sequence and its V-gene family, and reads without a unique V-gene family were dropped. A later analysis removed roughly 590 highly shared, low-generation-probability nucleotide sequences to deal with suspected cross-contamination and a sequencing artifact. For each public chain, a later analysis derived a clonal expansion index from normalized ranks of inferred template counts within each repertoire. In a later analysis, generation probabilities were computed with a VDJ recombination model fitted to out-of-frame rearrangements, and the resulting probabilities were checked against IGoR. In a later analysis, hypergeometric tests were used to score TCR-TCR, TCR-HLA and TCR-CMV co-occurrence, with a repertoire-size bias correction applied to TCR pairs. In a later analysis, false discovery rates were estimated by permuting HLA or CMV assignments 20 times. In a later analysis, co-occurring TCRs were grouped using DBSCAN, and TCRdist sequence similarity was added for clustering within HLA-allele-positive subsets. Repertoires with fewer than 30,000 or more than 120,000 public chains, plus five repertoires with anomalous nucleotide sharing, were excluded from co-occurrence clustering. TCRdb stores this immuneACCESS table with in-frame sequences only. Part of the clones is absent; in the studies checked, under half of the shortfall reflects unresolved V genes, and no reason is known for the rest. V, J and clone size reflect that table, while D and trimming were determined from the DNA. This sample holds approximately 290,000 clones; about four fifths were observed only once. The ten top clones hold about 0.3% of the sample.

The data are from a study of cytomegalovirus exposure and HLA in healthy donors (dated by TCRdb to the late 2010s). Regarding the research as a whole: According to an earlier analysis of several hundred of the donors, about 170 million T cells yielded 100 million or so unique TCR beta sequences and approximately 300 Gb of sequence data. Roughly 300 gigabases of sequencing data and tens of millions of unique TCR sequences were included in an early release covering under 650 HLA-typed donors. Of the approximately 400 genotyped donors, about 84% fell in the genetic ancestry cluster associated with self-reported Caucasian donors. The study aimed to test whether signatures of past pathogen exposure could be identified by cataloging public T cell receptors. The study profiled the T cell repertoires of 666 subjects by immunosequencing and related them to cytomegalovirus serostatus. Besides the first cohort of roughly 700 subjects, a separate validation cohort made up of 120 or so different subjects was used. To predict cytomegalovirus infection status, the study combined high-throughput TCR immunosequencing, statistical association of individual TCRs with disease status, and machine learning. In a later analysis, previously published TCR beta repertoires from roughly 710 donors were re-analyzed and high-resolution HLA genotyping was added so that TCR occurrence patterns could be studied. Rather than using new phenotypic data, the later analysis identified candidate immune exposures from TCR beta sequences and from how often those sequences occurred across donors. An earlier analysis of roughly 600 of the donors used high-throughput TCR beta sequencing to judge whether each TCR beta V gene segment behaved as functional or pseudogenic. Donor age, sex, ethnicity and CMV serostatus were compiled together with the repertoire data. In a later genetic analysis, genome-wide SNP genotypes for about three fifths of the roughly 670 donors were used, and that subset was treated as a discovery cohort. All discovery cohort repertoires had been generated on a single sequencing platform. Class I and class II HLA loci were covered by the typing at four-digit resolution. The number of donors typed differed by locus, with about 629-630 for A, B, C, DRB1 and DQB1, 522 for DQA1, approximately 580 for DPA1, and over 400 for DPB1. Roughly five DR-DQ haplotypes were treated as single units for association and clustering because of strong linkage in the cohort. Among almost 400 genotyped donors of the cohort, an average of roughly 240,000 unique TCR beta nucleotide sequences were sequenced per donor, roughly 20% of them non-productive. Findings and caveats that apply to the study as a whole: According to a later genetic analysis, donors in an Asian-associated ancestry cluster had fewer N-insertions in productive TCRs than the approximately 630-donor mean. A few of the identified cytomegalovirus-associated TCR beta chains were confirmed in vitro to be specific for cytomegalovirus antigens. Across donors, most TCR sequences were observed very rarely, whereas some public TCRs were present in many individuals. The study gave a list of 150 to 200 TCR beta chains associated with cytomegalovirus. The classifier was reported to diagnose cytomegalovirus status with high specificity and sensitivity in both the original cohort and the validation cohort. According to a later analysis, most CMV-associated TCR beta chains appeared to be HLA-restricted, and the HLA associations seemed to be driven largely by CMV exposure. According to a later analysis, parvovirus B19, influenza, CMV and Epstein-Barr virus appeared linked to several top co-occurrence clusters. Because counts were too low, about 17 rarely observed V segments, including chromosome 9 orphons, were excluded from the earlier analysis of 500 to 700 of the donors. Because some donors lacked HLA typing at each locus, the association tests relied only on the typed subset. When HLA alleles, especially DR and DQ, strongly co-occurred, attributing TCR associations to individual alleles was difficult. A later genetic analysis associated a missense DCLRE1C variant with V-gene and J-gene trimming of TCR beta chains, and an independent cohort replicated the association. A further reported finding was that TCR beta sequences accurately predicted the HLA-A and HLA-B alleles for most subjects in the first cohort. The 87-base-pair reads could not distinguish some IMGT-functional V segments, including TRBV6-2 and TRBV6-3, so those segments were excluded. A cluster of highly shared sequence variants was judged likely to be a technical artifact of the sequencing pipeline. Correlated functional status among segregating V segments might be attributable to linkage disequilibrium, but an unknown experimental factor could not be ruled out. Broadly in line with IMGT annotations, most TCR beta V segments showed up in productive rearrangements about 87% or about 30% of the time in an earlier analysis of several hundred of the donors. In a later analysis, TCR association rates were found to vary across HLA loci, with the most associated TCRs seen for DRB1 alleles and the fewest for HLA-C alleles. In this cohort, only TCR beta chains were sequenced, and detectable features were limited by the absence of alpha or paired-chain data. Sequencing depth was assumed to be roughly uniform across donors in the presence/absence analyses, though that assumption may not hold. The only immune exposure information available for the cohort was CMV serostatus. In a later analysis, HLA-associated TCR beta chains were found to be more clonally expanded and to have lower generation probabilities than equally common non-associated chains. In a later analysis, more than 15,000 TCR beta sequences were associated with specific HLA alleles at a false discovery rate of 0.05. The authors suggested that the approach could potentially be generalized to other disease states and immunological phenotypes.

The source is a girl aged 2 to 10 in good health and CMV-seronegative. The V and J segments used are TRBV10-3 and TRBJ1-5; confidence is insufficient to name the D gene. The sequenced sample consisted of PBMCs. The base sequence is TGTGCCAGGCACCCAGGATTTAATCAGCCCCAGCATTTT. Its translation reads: CARHPGFNQPQHF.